This T cell receptor (beta chain) appears in the sequencing data of a study of Ad26.COV2.S vaccination and SARS-CoV-2 variants. In the study overall: Ad26.COV2.S was injected intramuscularly once or twice, 56 days apart. Study results and caveats: Recipients of vaccine and of placebo showed similar breadth of their non-spike TCR repertoires.

Concerning this clone itself: The antigen is not known.

The method was immunoSEQ multiplex PCR; TCRdb's version includes in-frame clones alone and lacks a portion of them. Seen here are 450,000 to 550,000 clones, roughly 89% observed once, and the top ten hold over 2.5%. Trimming stripped 5 bases from V and 7 bases from J, with 17 bases between. Germline V gives CDR1 SGHTA, CDR2 FQGNSA. This CDR3 contains 15 residues. This sample's treatment: approximately 18 received Ad26.COV2.S at low or high dose, single or two shots; roughly five received placebo; per-sample allocation not given. Sampling took place 63 days after the first vaccine or placebo injection.

The sample was peripheral blood, taken in a trial of Ad26.COV2.S vaccine versus placebo. This sequence joins TRBV7-2 and TRBJ1-4; perhaps TRBD1 as D (5 bases). This TCR was recovered from a person aged 18-65 years who received the Ad26.COV2.S COVID-19 vaccine or a placebo. Here the CDR3 reads CASSIVGPPGEKLFF. CDR3 in DNA: TGTGCCAGCAGCATAGTGGGGCCACCAGGTGAAAAACTGTTTTTT.